The next 11 T cell receptor beta chains were all read from a single sample in a study of spatial heterogeneity in lung cancer. Whole-study findings and limits: Higher tumor mutation counts went along with higher counts of expanded intratumoral alpha and beta TCRs.

TCRdb recomputed calls from the 5' RACE reads with MiXCR, one row per CDR3 protein. The sample has 150 to 200 distinct CDR3 sequences, around 50% seen once. Time point defined: sample taken at primary tumor resection. Their recognized antigens are unknown. The starting material was lung tumor tissue, obtained at surgery. These receptors came from a male donor with early-stage non-small cell lung cancer.

To note about this clonotype: Being off target in a library aimed at alpha chains, this beta chain has a size of little meaning. J is TRBJ2-5 and V is TRBV5-1; 7 bases are shared with TRBD2. The CDR3 spans 13 residues. CDR1 is SGHRS and CDR2 is YFSETQ in the germline V gene. Trimming removed 7 bases from V and 5 bases from J; junction bases left unmatched: 8. CDR3 region: CASGTTGGETQYF. In DNA, the CDR3 is TGCGCCAGCGGGACTACTGGGGGGGAGACCCAGTACTTC.

As regards this clonotype: This beta chain is a stray sequence in a library constructed for alpha chains; its clone size is not meaningful. The chain joins TRBV7-2 to TRBJ1-5; D remains ambiguous. Germline lookup yields CDR1 SGHTA and CDR2 FQGNSA. This CDR3 has 13 amino acids. The V and J ends lost 2 bases and 4 bases respectively, with 6 bases between them. The CDR3 loop is CASSLTGNQPQHF. The CDR3 DNA reads as TGTGCCAGCAGCTTAACGGGAAATCAGCCCCAGCATTTT. Filled out from reference TRBV7-2 and TRBJ1-5, the complete variable domain reads GAGVSQSPSNKVTEKGKDVELRCDPISGHTALYWYRQSLGQGLEFLIYFQGNSAPDKSGLPSDRFSAERTGGSVSTLTIQRTQQEDSAVYLCASSLTGNQPQHFGDGTRLSIL.

Notes on this clonotype: With the library built for alpha chains, this beta chain is off target and its frequency is not meaningful. V usage is TRBV7-6 and J usage is TRBJ1-4, with a weak D call TRBD1 (5 bases). Looked up from germline, CDR1 is SGHVS and CDR2 is FNYEAQ. This CDR3 comprises 15 residues. V lost 4 bases, J lost 0 bases, and 9 bases lay in between. The CDR3 sequence: CASSSGQATNEKLFF. CDR3 bases: TGTGCCAGCAGCTCAGGACAAGCAACTAATGAAAAACTGTTTTTT.

The sample holds a few counts of this clonotype. The library was built for alpha chains, so this beta chain is an off-target read and its size means little. The V call is TRBV24-1, the J call TRBJ2-1, with a possible D match to TRBD1 (6 bases). V was clipped by 10 bases and J by 7 bases, with 16 bases between them. Per germline, CDR1 KGHDR and CDR2 SFDVKD. This CDR3 contains 13 residues. The CDR3 sequence is CATWAGDRNEQFF. The CDR3 bases are TGTGCCACTTGGGCAGGGGATAGAAATGAGCAGTTCTTC.

For this clonotype: Because the library targeted alpha chains, this beta chain is an off-target read whose size means little. The chain recombines TRBV14 with TRBJ2-7; D is possibly TRBD2 (6 bases). The germline gives CDR1 SGHDN, CDR2 FVKESK. Trimming removed 3 bases from V and 3 bases from J, with 9 bases in between. The CDR3 contains 13 residues. CDR3 in DNA: TGTGCCAGCAGCCAGGGACTCGGCTACGAGCAGTACTTC. This gives the protein CASSQGLGYEQYF.

This clonotype was counted a few times. This beta chain turned up in a library designed for alpha chains; as an off-target read, its abundance says little. The chain couples TRBV20-1 to TRBJ1-2, with D unresolved. The CDR3 sequence is 14 residues long. Germline V gene lookup returns CDR1 DFQATT and CDR2 SNEGSKA (reference sequence). V was cut by 1 base and J by 0 bases, with 9 bases left in between. CDR3 sequence: CSARGHMSNYGYTF. Here the CDR3 DNA reads TGCAGTGCTAGAGGTCATATGTCTAACTATGGCTACACCTTC.

This clonotype was picked up a small number of times. The library was built for alpha chains, so this beta chain is an off-target read and its size means little. The chain combines TRBV20-1 with TRBJ2-7; maybe TRBD1 (5 bases). Germline values: CDR1 DFQATT, CDR2 SNEGSKA (reference sequence). The CDR3 consists of 13 residues. The germline V and J ends were trimmed by 3 bases and 2 bases, with 11 bases remaining between them. Written as DNA, the CDR3 is TGCAGTGCTAGGGAAGGACATCCCTACGAGCAGTACTTC. This encodes CSAREGHPYEQYF.

As concerns this clonotype: With the library built for alpha chains, this beta chain is off target and its frequency is not meaningful. V and J are TRBV2 and TRBJ1-3; the match to TRBD1 covers 8 bases. The V and J ends lost 5 bases and 4 bases, in that order; junction bases with no gene match: 7. There are 15 residues in the CDR3. CDR1 and CDR2 from the germline V gene are SNHLY and FYNNEI. CDR3 DNA sequence: TGTGCCAGCAGTCTACGGACAGGGACCGGAAACACCATATATTTT. It encodes CASSLRTGTGNTIYF.

Only a few counts were recorded for this clonotype. This beta chain represents an off-target read in a library built for alpha chains; its size is of limited meaning. This chain links TRBV5-1 with TRBJ2-3; D is undetermined. CDR1 SGHRS and CDR2 YFSETQ come from the germline V gene. The V gene lost 0 bases and the J gene lost 9 bases, with 5 bases spanning the gap. There are 11 residues in the CDR3. CDR3 DNA sequence: TGCGCCAGCAGCTTGGGGGTGACGCAGTATTTT. It is translated as CASSLGVTQYF.

Details on this clonotype: This beta chain was picked up by a library intended for alpha chains and is off target, so its count carries little meaning. The V call is TRBV7-6, the J call TRBJ2-3; D is unclear. Germline V lookup: CDR1 SGHVS, CDR2 FNYEAQ. The V end lost 1 base, the J end lost 1 base, and 6 bases lay between the germline ends. This CDR3 contains 14 residues. CDR3: CASSLGTGTDTQYF. The CDR3 nucleotides are TGTGCCAGCAGCTTAGGGACGGGCACAGATACGCAGTATTTT.

This clonotype was seen more than once but under ten times. This beta chain is a stray read from a library made for alpha chains; its abundance is not meaningful. The J gene is TRBJ2-7, the V gene TRBV3-1; D may be TRBD2 (6 bases). CDR3 length: 13 amino acids. The germline V gene encodes CDR1 LGHDT and CDR2 YNNKEL (reference sequence). Trimming stripped 3 bases from V and 2 bases from J, with 8 bases between. CDR3 residues: CASSQGRTYEQYF. The CDR3 nucleotides are TGTGCCAGCAGCCAGGGGAGGACCTACGAGCAGTACTTC.